This T cell receptor (beta chain) was identified during a study of blood T cell repertoires in COVID-19. Study in general: Acute and convalescent COVID-19 samples came from the United States, Italy and Spain. From T cells, B-cell-depleted T cells, or PBMCs came the material, which was cDNA or gDNA.

The germline V gene has CDR1 SGHAT and CDR2 FQDESV (reference sequence). The CDR3 contains 14 residues. V dropped 5 bases and J dropped 0 bases, with 11 bases sitting between them. Authors' analysis steps: Nucleated cell counts were estimated from reference gene primer amplification. The data were produced by immunoSEQ multiplex PCR, yet TCRdb's version contains in-frame clones alone and is incomplete. The V and J calls and clone size are taken from that table; D and trimming were inferred from the DNA. The sample carries about 240,000 clones, 86% recorded once. The gene calls are TRBV11-1 and TRBJ2-7; tentatively, D is TRBD1 (5 bases). The sequenced sample consisted of peripheral blood. The receptor was derived from an older man with acute or convalescent COVID-19. This CDR3 is CASSATGLSYEQYF. The CDR3 bases are TGTGCCAGCAGCGCAACAGGCCTCTCCTACGAGCAGTACTTC.